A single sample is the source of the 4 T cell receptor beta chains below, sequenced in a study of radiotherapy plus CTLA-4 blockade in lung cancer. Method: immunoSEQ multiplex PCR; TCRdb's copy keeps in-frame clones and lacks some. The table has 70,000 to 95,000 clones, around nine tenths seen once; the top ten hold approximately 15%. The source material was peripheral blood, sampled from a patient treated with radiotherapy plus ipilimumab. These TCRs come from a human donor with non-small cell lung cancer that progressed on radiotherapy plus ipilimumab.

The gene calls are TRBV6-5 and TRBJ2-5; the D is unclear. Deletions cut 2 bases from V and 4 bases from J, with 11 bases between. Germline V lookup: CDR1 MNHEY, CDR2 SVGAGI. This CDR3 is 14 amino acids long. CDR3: CASSYQFMGETQYF. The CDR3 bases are TGTGCCAGCAGTTACCAATTCATGGGAGAGACCCAGTACTTC.

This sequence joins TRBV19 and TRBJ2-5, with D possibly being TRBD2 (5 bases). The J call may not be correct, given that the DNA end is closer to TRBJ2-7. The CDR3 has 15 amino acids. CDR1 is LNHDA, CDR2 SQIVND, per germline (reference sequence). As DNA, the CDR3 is TGTGCCAGTAGTATGGCCAGCGGCTCCCCCTACGAGCAGTACTTC. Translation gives CASSMASGSPYEQYF.

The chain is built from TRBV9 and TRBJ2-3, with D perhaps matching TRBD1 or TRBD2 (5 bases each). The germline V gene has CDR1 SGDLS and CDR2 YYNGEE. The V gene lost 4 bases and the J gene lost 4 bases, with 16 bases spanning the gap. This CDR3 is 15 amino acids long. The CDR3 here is CASSIRDLGADTQYF. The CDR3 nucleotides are TGTGCCAGCAGCATCCGGGACCTAGGGGCAGATACGCAGTATTTT.

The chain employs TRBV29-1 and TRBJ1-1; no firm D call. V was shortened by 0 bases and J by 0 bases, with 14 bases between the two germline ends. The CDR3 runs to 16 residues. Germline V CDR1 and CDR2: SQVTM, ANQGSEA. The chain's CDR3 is CSVEDPRLTVNTEAFF. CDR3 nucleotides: TGCAGCGTTGAAGATCCCCGTTTGACGGTGAACACTGAAGCTTTCTTT.